This T cell receptor (beta chain) was identified during a study of spatial heterogeneity in lung cancer. Regarding the study as a whole: The estimate shows that only around 7% of tumor T cells were covered for alpha and roughly 13% for beta chains. Counts of ubiquitous and regional expanded TCRs tracked ubiquitous and regional nonsynonymous mutations, respectively. Tumors with more nonsynonymous mutations had more expanded intratumoral alpha and beta TCRs.

Each CDR3 protein gets one entry after TCRdb re-called the 5' RACE reads with MiXCR. The table records roughly 10,000 distinct CDR3 sequences, 7.9% of them present only once. In this sample, this clonotype turned up many times. Its antigen remains unknown. As an off-target read in a library built for alpha chains, this beta chain has a frequency of little significance. As to time point: sample taken at primary tumor resection. Tumor, nontumor lung or frozen PBMC supplied whole RNA, sequenced without sorting. The V end was cut by 1 base, the J end by 9 bases, with 13 bases between. The CDR3 consists of 14 residues. The V gene's germline CDR1 is SGHDN and CDR2 FVKESK.

This TCR came from a female donor with early-stage non-small cell lung cancer. This sample comprised lung tumor tissue, obtained at surgery. V is TRBV14 and J is TRBJ1-3; D is ambiguous. The DNA for the CDR3 is TGTGCCAGCAGCCAAGGTGGTGTGACAACCACCATATATTTT. It translates to CASSQGGVTTTIYF.